The clone carrying this TCR beta chain occurred many times. Its specificity is unknown. V dropped 5 bases and J dropped 6 bases, with 12 bases sitting between them. Germline CDR1 and CDR2: MNHNS and SASEGT. This CDR3 is 13 amino acids long. The data belong to a study of response to subunit inactivated influenza vaccine. Overall study results and limits: Authors suggested each seasonal flu vaccination may recruit only limited numbers of new T cells.

TCRdb re-derived calls from the RT-PCR reads in MiXCR, one entry per CDR3 protein. The data contain around 190,000 distinct CDR3 sequences, approximately 15% of them singletons. The sample in question was CD8+ T cells sorted from PBMCs, obtained 5 days after vaccination. This rearrangement joins TRBV6-1 to TRBJ2-3; D may be TRBD2 (5 bases). This clonotype originated in a man aged 45 to 65 who received an inactivated influenza vaccine. The CDR3 loop reads CASSRQERDTQYF. CDR3 nucleotide sequence: TGTGCCAGCAGTCGGCAAGAGCGGGATACGCAGTATTTT.